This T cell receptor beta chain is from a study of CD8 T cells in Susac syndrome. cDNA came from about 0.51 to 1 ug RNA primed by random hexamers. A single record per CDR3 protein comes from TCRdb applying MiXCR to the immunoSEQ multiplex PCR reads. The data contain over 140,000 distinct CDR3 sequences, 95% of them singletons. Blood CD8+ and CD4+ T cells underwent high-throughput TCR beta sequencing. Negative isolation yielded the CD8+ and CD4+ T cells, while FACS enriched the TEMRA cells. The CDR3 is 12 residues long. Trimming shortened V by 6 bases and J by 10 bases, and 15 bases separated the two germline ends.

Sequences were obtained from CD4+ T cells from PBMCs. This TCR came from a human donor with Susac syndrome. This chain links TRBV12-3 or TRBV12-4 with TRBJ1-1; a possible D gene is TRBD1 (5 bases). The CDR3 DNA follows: TGTGCCAGCAGCTGGGACCTGATACGAGCTTTCTTT. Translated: CASSWDLIRAFF.